This entry lists 12 T cell receptor beta chains sequenced from one sample in a study of cytomegalovirus exposure and HLA in healthy donors. PCR primers comprised 60 Vbeta and 13 Jbeta primers. The assay was immunoSEQ multiplex PCR, and TCRdb's table has in-frame clones only and misses some. This sample has around 21,000 clones, with around 77% found just once. Sequencing was carried out using PBMCs. These receptor sequences come from a man aged 55 to 70 in good health and CMV-seronegative.

The V gene is TRBV19, the J gene TRBJ1-4, with unresolved D. From germline, CDR1 is LNHDA and CDR2 SQIVND (reference sequence). The CDR3 loop spans 15 amino acids. V was trimmed by 6 bases and J by 7 bases, leaving 18 bases between them. The CDR3: CASRGFGEWSEKLFF. In nucleotides, the CDR3 is TGTGCCAGTAGGGGGTTCGGGGAATGGTCTGAAAAACTGTTTTTT.

J is TRBJ2-7 and V is TRBV19, with 7 nucleotides matching TRBD1. The CDR3 runs 12 residues. Germline CDR1 is LNHDA and CDR2 is SQIVND (reference sequence). Trimming at V came to 9 bases and at J to 6 bases, leaving 8 bases not matched to a gene. CDR3 bases: TGTGCCAGCCAAGACAGGGACAGCGAGCAGTACTTC. Its translation: CASQDRDSEQYF.

In this sample, this clone turned up a few times. The V and J genes are TRBV7-9 and TRBJ1-4, with D possibly TRBD1 on 5 matching bases. The length of the CDR3 is 14 residues. The germline V gene encodes CDR1 SEHNR and CDR2 FQNEAQ (reference sequence). Deletions cut 1 base from V and 7 bases from J, with 10 bases between. The CDR3 loop is CASSLEGVVEKLFF. The CDR3, as DNA: TGTGCCAGCAGCTTAGAAGGGGTTGTTGAAAAACTGTTTTTT.

The chain combines TRBV28 with TRBJ2-7; no clear D. From germline, CDR1 is MDHEN and CDR2 SYDVKM. The CDR3 is 15 amino acids. Trimming removed 1 base from V and 0 bases from J, with 10 bases in between. The chain's CDR3 is CASSLYVGPSYEQYF. The CDR3 nucleotides read TGTGCCAGCAGTTTATACGTGGGCCCCTCCTACGAGCAGTACTTC. The variable domain in full, completed from reference TRBV28 and TRBJ2-7, reads DVKVTQSSRYLVKRTGEKVFLECVQDMDHENMFWYRQDPGLGLRLIYFSYDVKMKEKGDIPEGYSVSREKKERFSLILESASTNQTSMYLCASSLYVGPSYEQYFGPGTRLTVT.

The J gene is TRBJ2-2, the V gene TRBV19, with 15 nucleotides matching TRBD2. With 3 bases clipped from V and 3 bases from J, the junction kept 11 bases outside the gene matches. The germline gives CDR1 LNHDA, CDR2 SQIVND (reference sequence). This CDR3 has 20 amino acids. The CDR3: CASSIGGLAGGPGYTGELFF. CDR3 in DNA: TGTGCCAGTAGTATCGGTGGACTAGCGGGAGGGCCGGGGTACACCGGGGAGCTGTTTTTT.

In this sample, this clone turned up once. This chain connects TRBV11-2 to TRBJ2-3; no clear D. Germline CDR1 SGHAT, CDR2 FQNNGV. V lost 5 bases and J lost 2, with 8 bases in between. The length of the CDR3 is 13 residues. DNA of the CDR3: TGTGCCAGCAGCCCTTTTCCCACAGATACGCAGTATTTT. Translation gives CASSPFPTDTQYF.

V usage is TRBV7-2 and J usage is TRBJ2-3; TRBD1 is a possible D gene (6 bases). V lost 1 base and J lost 1, with 9 bases in between. CDR1 and CDR2 (germline): SGHTA, FQGNSA. The CDR3 runs to 15 residues. The CDR3 DNA follows: TGTGCCAGCAGCTTAGGGGGACAACGCACAGATACGCAGTATTTT. Protein: CASSLGGQRTDTQYF. Looking up the rest from reference TRBV7-2 and TRBJ2-3 gives the full variable domain: GAGVSQSPSNKVTEKGKDVELRCDPISGHTALYWYRQSLGQGLEFLIYFQGNSAPDKSGLPSDRFSAERTGGSVSTLTIQRTQQEDSAVYLCASSLGGQRTDTQYFGPGTRLTVL.

This CDR3 is CASSFTGGPYEQFF. DNA for the CDR3: TGTGCCAGCAGCTTCACGGGAGGGCCTTACGAGCAGTTCTTC. The chain employs TRBV7-8 and TRBJ2-1; 8 bases fit TRBD2. This CDR3 comprises 14 residues. The J segment lost 10 bases and the V segment lost 3 bases, leaving 8 bases of the junction unmatched. The germline V gene encodes CDR1 SGHVS and CDR2 FQNEAQ.

The chain has TRBV18 and TRBJ1-5, with D perhaps TRBD1 (6 bases). Trimming took 4 bases from V and 4 from J, leaving 8 bases between them. The germline V gene has CDR1 KGHSH and CDR2 LQKENI. The CDR3 runs to 13 residues. This CDR3 reads CASSQGGNQPQHF. CDR3 nucleotide sequence: TGTGCCAGCTCACAGGGGGGGAATCAGCCCCAGCATTTT. The variable domain in full, completed from reference TRBV18 and TRBJ1-5, reads NAGVMQNPRHLVRRRGQEARLRCSPMKGHSHVYWYRQLPEEGLKFMVYLQKENIIDESGMPKERFSAEFPKEGPSILRIQQVVRGDSAAYFCASSQGGNQPQHFGDGTRLSIL.

V and J are TRBV6-1 and TRBJ1-2; possibly TRBD1 for D (6 bases). Trimming removed 0 bases from V and 2 bases from J, with 7 bases in between. The CDR3 sequence is 14 residues long. CDR1 MNHNS and CDR2 SASEGT come from the germline V gene. The CDR3 sequence: CASSEATGNYGYTF. The CDR3 coding sequence is TGTGCCAGCAGTGAAGCAACAGGGAACTATGGCTACACCTTC.

The chain recombines TRBV6-6 with TRBJ2-1, with TRBD2 matching 8 bases. The ends lost 0 bases at V and 4 bases at J; junction bases unmatched: 2. Germline V gives CDR1 MNHNY, CDR2 SVGAGI (reference sequence). The CDR3 length is 15 residues. CDR3 nucleotide sequence: TGTGCCAGCAGTTACTCCAGCGGGGGATACAATGAGCAGTTCTTC. Translating gives CASSYSSGGYNEQFF.

This CDR3 is CASSGGAGQWNEQYF. CDR3 in DNA: TGTGCCAGCAGTGGGGGGGCGGGACAGTGGAACGAGCAGTACTTC. This chain connects TRBV6-1 to TRBJ2-7; D might be TRBD1 (7 bases). Trimming took off 4 bases at V and 5 bases at J, with 18 bases between the two ends. This CDR3 has 15 amino acids. The germline V gene has CDR1 MNHNS and CDR2 SASEGT.